Listed below are T cell receptor beta chains from one sample, sequenced in a study of chemoradiotherapy in HPV16-positive cancers. Produced via immunoSEQ multiplex PCR; TCRdb's table is partial and in-frame only. This sample has thousands of clones; about three quarters occur once, and the top ten carry about 14%. Sample: tumor tissue, taken from a patient who underwent chemoradiotherapy. These TCRs come from a human donor with HPV-associated anogenital cancer. Both conserved end residues are part of each CDR3. The D gene is left open where the match is weak. Size tells how often a clone was seen (once, few, many) or the class of an expanded clone, and some rows leave it out.

D gene: TRBD1; clone size: -; J gene: TRBJ1-4; V gene: TRBV13; CDR3 protein: CASSSLRDRGLEKLFF; CDR3 DNA: TGTGCCAGCAGCTCCCTAAGGGACAGGGGGCTTGAAAAACTGTTTTTT
D gene: -; clone size: -; J gene: TRBJ2-1; V gene: TRBV10-2; CDR3 protein: CASSDQHEQFF; CDR3 DNA: TGCGCCAGCAGTGATCAGCATGAGCAGTTCTTC
D gene: TRBD1; clone size: -; J gene: TRBJ1-3; V gene: TRBV6-5; CDR3 protein: CASSYQGGGNTIYF; CDR3 DNA: TGTGCCAGCAGTTACCAGGGGGGAGGAAACACCATATATTTT
D gene: -; clone size: -; J gene: TRBJ1-4; V gene: TRBV18; CDR3 protein: CASSLRSGTRTEKLFF; CDR3 DNA: TGTGCCAGCTCACTTCGGTCAGGGACACGTACCGAAAAACTGTTTTTT
D gene: TRBD2; clone size: once; J gene: TRBJ2-3; V gene: TRBV6-1; CDR3 protein: CASSEISGGPDTQYF; CDR3 DNA: TGTGCCAGCAGTGAAATAAGCGGGGGGCCTGATACGCAGTATTTT
D gene: -; clone size: -; J gene: TRBJ2-1; V gene: TRBV15; CDR3 protein: CATGRGVDNEQFF; CDR3 DNA: TGTGCCACCGGACGAGGGGTGGACAATGAGCAGTTCTTC
D gene: -; clone size: -; J gene: TRBJ1-1; V gene: TRBV5-1; CDR3 protein: CASSPDGGRGTEAFF; CDR3 DNA: TGCGCCAGCAGTCCGGACGGGGGAAGGGGGACTGAAGCTTTCTTT
D gene: TRBD1; clone size: -; J gene: TRBJ2-7; V gene: TRBV5-1; CDR3 protein: CASSLGGQTYEQYF; CDR3 DNA: TGCGCCAGCAGCTTGGGGGGACAGACCTACGAGCAGTACTTC
D gene: -; clone size: -; J gene: TRBJ1-1; V gene: TRBV6-5; CDR3 protein: CASSYSRQTNTEAFF; CDR3 DNA: TGTGCCAGCAGTTACTCGAGACAGACGAACACTGAAGCTTTCTTT
D gene: -; clone size: -; J gene: TRBJ1-2; V gene: TRBV19; CDR3 protein: CATFEGSLGGYTF; CDR3 DNA: TGTGCCACGTTCGAGGGATCTCTAGGGGGCTACACCTTC
D gene: -; clone size: -; J gene: TRBJ2-3; V gene: TRBV6-5; CDR3 protein: CASRGTDLGTQYF; CDR3 DNA: TGTGCCAGCAGGGGGACTGACCTTGGTACGCAGTATTTT
D gene: -; clone size: few; J gene: TRBJ2-6; V gene: TRBV7-9; CDR3 protein: CASSLAGGDGANVLTF; CDR3 DNA: TGTGCCAGCAGCTTAGCGGGTGGGGACGGGGCCAACGTCCTGACTTTC
D gene: TRBD1; clone size: -; J gene: TRBJ1-2; V gene: TRBV5-1; CDR3 protein: CASSLEVRGRGGYTF; CDR3 DNA: TGCGCCAGCAGCTTGGAGGTCAGGGGGCGAGGAGGCTACACCTTC
D gene: -; clone size: -; J gene: TRBJ1-5; V gene: TRBV6-1; CDR3 protein: CASSEVKSQPQHF; CDR3 DNA: TGTGCCAGCAGTGAAGTTAAAAGTCAGCCCCAGCATTTT
D gene: TRBD1; clone size: -; J gene: TRBJ1-4; V gene: TRBV5-1; CDR3 protein: CASSKGQGNEKLFF; CDR3 DNA: TGCGCCAGCAGCAAGGGACAGGGTAATGAAAAACTGTTTTTT
D gene: TRBD1; clone size: few; J gene: TRBJ1-4; V gene: TRBV7-2; CDR3 protein: CASSLQGGSNEKLFF; CDR3 DNA: TGTGCCAGCAGCCTACAGGGGGGGAGTAATGAAAAACTGTTTTTT
D gene: TRBD2; clone size: -; J gene: TRBJ2-1; V gene: TRBV6-6; CDR3 protein: CASSRTSGGVLNEQFF; CDR3 DNA: TGTGCCAGCAGTCGGACTAGCGGGGGGGTCCTCAATGAGCAGTTCTTC
D gene: TRBD2; clone size: -; J gene: TRBJ2-3; V gene: TRBV9; CDR3 protein: CASSVVAGGFTDTQYF; CDR3 DNA: TGTGCCAGCAGCGTAGTGGCGGGGGGCTTCACAGATACGCAGTATTTT
D gene: -; clone size: -; J gene: TRBJ1-1; V gene: TRBV5-1; CDR3 protein: CASSLAVSGADAFF; CDR3 DNA: TGCGCCAGCAGCTTGGCAGTTTCTGGGGCTGACGCTTTCTTT
D gene: -; clone size: -; J gene: TRBJ1-3; V gene: TRBV13; CDR3 protein: CASSLGRNEGYAGNTIYF; CDR3 DNA: TGTGCCAGCAGCTTAGGCCGGAATGAGGGTTATGCTGGAAACACCATATATTTT
D gene: -; clone size: -; J gene: TRBJ1-1; V gene: TRBV11-2; CDR3 protein: CASSKDRNTEAFF; CDR3 DNA: TGTGCCAGCAGCAAAGACAGGAACACTGAAGCTTTCTTT
D gene: -; clone size: -; J gene: TRBJ1-5; V gene: TRBV18; CDR3 protein: CASSPQGCSNQPQHF; CDR3 DNA: TGTGCCAGCTCACCACAGGGTTGCAGCAATCAGCCCCAGCATTTT
D gene: TRBD1; clone size: once; J gene: TRBJ1-4; V gene: TRBV19; CDR3 protein: CATLGQGDWTNEKLFF; CDR3 DNA: TGTGCCACCCTGGGACAGGGGGACTGGACTAATGAAAAACTGTTTTTT
D gene: TRBD1; clone size: -; J gene: TRBJ2-7; V gene: TRBV9; CDR3 protein: CASSVAGTGDNEQYF; CDR3 DNA: TGTGCCAGCAGCGTAGCCGGGACAGGGGACAATGAGCAGTACTTC
D gene: TRBD1; clone size: -; J gene: TRBJ1-6; V gene: TRBV6-1; CDR3 protein: CASSRDRVNSPLHF; CDR3 DNA: TGTGCCAGCAGCCGGGACAGGGTTAATTCACCCCTCCACTTT
D gene: -; clone size: -; J gene: TRBJ2-1; V gene: TRBV9; CDR3 protein: CASSVGLQVDNEQFF; CDR3 DNA: TGTGCCAGCAGCGTAGGCCTGCAGGTCGACAATGAGCAGTTCTTC
D gene: TRBD1; clone size: -; J gene: TRBJ1-4; V gene: TRBV30; CDR3 protein: CACPGGVGDEKLFF; CDR3 DNA: TGTGCCTGTCCAGGGGGCGTCGGGGATGAAAAACTGTTTTTT
D gene: -; clone size: once; J gene: TRBJ2-2; V gene: TRBV11-2; CDR3 protein: CASSLNSGAGGELFF; CDR3 DNA: TGTGCCAGCAGCTTGAATTCGGGGGCCGGCGGGGAGCTGTTTTTT
D gene: TRBD1; clone size: -; J gene: TRBJ1-2; V gene: TRBV25-1; CDR3 protein: CASSELGTGGNYGYTF; CDR3 DNA: TGTGCCAGCAGTGAATTAGGGACAGGGGGCAACTATGGCTACACCTTC